This TCR beta chain is from a study of CD8 T cells in ankylosing spondylitis. MiXCR, run by TCRdb on the 5' RACE reads, gives a single entry per CDR3 protein. This sample has about 130,000 distinct CDR3 sequences, with 9.3% found just once. CDR1 DFQATT and CDR2 SNEGSKA come from the germline V gene (reference sequence). V dropped 8 bases and J dropped 1 base, with 14 bases sitting between them. The CDR3 contains 13 residues. As regards this clonotype: A much larger clonotype is one base distant, so this may be a read error. The CDR3 does not end in the conserved phenylalanine or tryptophan, so this is likely a read error.

The clonotype comes from a male donor with ankylosing spondylitis or in good health (not recorded which). Sequenced material: blood, either unsorted or a sorted T cell fraction (not recorded which). This rearrangement joins TRBV20-1 to TRBJ1-1; D is perhaps TRBD1 (6 bases). The CDR3 DNA reads as TGCAGTCCCAGGGGAACCGAGAACACTGAAGCTTTCTTG. Its translation is CSPRGTENTEAFL.